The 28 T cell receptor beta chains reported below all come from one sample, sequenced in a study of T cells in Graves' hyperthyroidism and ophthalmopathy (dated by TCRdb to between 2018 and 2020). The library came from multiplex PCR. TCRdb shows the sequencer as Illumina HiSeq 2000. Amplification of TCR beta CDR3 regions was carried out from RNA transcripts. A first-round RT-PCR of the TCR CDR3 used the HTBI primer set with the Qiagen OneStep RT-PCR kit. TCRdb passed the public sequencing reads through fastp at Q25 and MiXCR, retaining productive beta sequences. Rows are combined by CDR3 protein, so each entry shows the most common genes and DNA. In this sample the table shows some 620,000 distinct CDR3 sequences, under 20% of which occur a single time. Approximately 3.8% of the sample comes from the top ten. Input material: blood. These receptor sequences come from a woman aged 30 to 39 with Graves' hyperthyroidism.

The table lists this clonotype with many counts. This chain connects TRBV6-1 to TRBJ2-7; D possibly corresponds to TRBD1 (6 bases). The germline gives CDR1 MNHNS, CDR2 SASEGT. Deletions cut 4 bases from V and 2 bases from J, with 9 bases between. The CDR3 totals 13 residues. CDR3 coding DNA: TGTGCCAGCAGTGTCGGGGACACCTACGAGCAGTACTTC. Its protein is CASSVGDTYEQYF.

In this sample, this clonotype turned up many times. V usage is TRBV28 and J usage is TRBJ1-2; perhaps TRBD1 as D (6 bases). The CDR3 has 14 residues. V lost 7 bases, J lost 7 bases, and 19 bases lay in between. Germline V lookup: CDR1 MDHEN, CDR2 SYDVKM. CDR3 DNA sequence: TGTGCCAGCATTGCCCCAGGTATCAGGGGTGGCTACACCTTC. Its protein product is CASIAPGIRGGYTF.

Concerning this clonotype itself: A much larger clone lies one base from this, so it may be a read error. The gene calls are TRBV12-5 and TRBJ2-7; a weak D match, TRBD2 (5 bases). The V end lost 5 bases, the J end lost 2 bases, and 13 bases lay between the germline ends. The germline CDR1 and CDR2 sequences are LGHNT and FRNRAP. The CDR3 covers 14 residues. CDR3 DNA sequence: TGTGCTAGTGGTCTTGGAGGACTTCCCTACGAGCAGTACTTC. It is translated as CASGLGGLPYEQYF.

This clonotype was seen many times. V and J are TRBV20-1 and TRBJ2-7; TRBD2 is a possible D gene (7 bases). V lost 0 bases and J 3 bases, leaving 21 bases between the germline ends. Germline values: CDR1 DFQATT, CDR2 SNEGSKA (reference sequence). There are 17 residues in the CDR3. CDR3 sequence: CSARDRGAGNNIYEQYF. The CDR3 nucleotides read TGCAGTGCTAGAGATCGGGGGGCGGGAAATAATATCTACGAGCAGTACTTC.

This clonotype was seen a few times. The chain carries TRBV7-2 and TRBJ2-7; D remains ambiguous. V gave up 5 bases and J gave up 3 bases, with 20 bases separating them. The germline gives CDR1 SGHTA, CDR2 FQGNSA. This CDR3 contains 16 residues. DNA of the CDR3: TGTGCCAGCAGCCTCCGGGCCGGCAGTTCTAGCTACGAGCAGTACTTC. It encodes CASSLRAGSSSYEQYF.

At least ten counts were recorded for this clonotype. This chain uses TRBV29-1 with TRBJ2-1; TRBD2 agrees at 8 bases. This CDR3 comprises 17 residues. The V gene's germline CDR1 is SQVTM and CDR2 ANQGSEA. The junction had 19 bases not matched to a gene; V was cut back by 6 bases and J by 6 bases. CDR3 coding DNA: TGCAGCGTGTCCGGGGCCGAGAGCGGGAGAAGGCCCAATGAGCAGTTCTTC. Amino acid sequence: CSVSGAESGRRPNEQFF.

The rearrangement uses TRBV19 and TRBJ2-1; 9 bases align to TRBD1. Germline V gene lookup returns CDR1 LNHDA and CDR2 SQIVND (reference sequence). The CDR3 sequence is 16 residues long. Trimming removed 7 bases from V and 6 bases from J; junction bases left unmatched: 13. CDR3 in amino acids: CASNPTGTGFGNEQFF. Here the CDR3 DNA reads TGTGCCAGTAACCCGACCGGGACAGGGTTTGGCAATGAGCAGTTCTTC.

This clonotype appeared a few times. CDR3 region: CSSRSRDFQETQYF. As DNA, the CDR3 is TGCAGTTCCCGGTCCCGGGACTTCCAAGAGACCCAGTACTTC. This chain connects TRBV20-1 to TRBJ2-5, with D possibly being TRBD2 (6 bases). The CDR3 runs 14 residues. V was cut by 8 bases and J by 1 base, with 17 bases left in between. CDR1 and CDR2 (germline): DFQATT, SNEGSKA (reference sequence).

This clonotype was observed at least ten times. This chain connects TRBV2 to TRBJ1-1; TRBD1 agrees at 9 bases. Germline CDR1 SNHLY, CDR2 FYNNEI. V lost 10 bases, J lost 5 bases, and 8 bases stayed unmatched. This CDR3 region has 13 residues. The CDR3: CATSQGARTEAFF. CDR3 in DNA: TGTGCCACTTCACAGGGGGCCCGAACTGAAGCTTTCTTT.

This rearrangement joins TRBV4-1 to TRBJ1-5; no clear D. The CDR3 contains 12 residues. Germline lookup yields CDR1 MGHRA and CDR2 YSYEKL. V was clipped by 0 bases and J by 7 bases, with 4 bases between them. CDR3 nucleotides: TGCGCCAGCAGCCAAGATCACCAGCCCCAGCATTTT. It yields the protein CASSQDHQPQHF.

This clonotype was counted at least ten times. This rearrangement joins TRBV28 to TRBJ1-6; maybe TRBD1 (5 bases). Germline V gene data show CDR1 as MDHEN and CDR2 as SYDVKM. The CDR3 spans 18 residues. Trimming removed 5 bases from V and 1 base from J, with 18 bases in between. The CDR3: CASSPRGRGRSYNSPLHF. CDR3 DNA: TGTGCCAGCAGTCCCCGGGGGAGGGGAAGGTCCTATAATTCACCCCTCCACTTT.

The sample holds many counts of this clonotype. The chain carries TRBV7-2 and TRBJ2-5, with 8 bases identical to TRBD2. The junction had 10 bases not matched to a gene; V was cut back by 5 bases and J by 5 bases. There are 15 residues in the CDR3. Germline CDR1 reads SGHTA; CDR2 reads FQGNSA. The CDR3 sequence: CASSQPLAGLETQYF. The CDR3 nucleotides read TGTGCCAGCAGCCAACCTCTAGCGGGTTTGGAGACCCAGTACTTC.

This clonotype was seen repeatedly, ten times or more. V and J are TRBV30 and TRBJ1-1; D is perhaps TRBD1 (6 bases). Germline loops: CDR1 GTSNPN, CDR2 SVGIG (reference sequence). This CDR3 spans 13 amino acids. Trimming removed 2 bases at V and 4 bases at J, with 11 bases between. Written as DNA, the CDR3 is TGTGCCTGGAGTACAGGGACGGTCACTGAAGCTTTCTTT. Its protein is CAWSTGTVTEAFF. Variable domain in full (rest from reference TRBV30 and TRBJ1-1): SQTIHQWPATLVQPVGSPLSLECTVEGTSNPNLYWYRQAAGRGLQLLFYSVGIGQISSEVPQNLSASRPQDRQFILSSKKLLLSDSGFYLCAWSTGTVTEAFFGQGTRLTVV.

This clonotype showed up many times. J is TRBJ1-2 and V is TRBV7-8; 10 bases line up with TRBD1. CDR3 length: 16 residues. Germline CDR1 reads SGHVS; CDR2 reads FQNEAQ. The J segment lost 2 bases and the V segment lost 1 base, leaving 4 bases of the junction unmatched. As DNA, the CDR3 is TGTGCCAGCAGCTTAGTGGCGACAGGGGGCAACTATGGCTACACCTTC. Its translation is CASSLVATGGNYGYTF.

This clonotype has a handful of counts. In DNA form, the CDR3 reads TGCGCCAGCAGTGAGTCGAACTACGAGCAGTACTTC. Its translation: CASSESNYEQYF. The genes are TRBV10-2 and TRBJ2-7, with no clear D. The V gene lost 0 bases and the J gene lost 3 bases, with 3 bases spanning the gap. CDR1 WSHSY and CDR2 SAAADI come from the germline V gene. This CDR3 region has 12 residues.

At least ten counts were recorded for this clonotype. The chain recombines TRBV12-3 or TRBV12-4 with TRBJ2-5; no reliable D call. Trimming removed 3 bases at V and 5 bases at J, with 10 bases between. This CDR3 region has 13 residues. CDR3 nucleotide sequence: TGTGCCAGCAGTTTCACGGCGGTGGAGACCCAGTACTTC. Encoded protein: CASSFTAVETQYF.

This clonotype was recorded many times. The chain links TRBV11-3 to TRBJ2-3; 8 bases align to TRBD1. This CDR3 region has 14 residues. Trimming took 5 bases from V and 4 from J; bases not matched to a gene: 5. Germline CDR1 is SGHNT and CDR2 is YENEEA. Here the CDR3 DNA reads TGTGCCAGCAGCCATGGACAGGGCGCAGATACGCAGTATTTT. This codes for CASSHGQGADTQYF. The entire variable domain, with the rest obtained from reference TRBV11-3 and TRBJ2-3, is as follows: EAGVVQSPRYKIIEKKQPVAFWCNPISGHNTLYWYLQNLGQGPELLIRYENEEAVDDSQLPKDRFSAERLKGVDSTLKIQPAELGDSAVYLCASSHGQGADTQYFGPGTRLTVL.

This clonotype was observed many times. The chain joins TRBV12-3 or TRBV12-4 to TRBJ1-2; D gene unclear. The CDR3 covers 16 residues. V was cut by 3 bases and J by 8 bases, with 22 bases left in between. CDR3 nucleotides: TGTGCCAGCAGTTTTTCGCCACTGGGAGAAGGCTTAGGCTACACCTTC. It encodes CASSFSPLGEGLGYTF.

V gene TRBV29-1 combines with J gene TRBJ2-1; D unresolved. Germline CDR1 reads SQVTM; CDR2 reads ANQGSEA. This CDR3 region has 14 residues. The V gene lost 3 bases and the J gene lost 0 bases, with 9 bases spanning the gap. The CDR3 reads CSVDDLSSYNEQFF. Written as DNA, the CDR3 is TGCAGCGTTGATGATCTTAGCTCCTACAATGAGCAGTTCTTC.

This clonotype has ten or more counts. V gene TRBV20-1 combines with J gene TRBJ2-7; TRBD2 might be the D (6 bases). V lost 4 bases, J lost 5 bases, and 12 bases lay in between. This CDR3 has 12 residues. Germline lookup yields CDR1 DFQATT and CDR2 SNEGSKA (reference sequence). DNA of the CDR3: TGCAGTGCTAAGGCGGGACGCCACGAGCAGTACTTC. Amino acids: CSAKAGRHEQYF.

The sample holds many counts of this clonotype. CDR3 protein: CASSEPGQGASGELFF. As DNA, the CDR3 is TGTGCCAGCAGTGAACCGGGACAGGGGGCGTCCGGGGAGCTGTTTTTT. The V and J genes are TRBV6-1 and TRBJ2-2; 12 nucleotides match TRBD1. CDR1 is MNHNS and CDR2 is SASEGT in the germline V gene. This CDR3 contains 16 residues. Losses at the gene ends were 2 bases for V and 6 bases for J; bases not matched to a gene: 4.

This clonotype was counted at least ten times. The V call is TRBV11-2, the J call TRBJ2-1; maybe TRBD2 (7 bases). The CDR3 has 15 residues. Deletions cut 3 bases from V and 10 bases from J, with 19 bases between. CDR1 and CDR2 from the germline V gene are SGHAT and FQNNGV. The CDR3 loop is CASSFYSLGGGEQFF. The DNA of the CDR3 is TGTGCCAGCAGCTTTTACTCCCTAGGGGGGGGGGAGCAGTTCTTC. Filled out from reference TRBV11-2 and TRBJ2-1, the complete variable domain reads EAGVAQSPRYKIIEKRQSVAFWCNPISGHATLYWYQQILGQGPKLLIQFQNNGVVDDSQLPKDRFSAERLKGVDSTLKIQPAKLEDSAVYLCASSFYSLGGGEQFFGPGTRLTVL.

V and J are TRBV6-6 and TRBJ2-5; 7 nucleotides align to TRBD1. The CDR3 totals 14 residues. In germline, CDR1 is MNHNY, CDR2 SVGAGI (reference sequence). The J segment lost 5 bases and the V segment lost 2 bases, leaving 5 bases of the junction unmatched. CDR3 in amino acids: CASSYDDRVETQYF. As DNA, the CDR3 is TGTGCCAGCAGTTACGACGACAGGGTGGAGACCCAGTACTTC.

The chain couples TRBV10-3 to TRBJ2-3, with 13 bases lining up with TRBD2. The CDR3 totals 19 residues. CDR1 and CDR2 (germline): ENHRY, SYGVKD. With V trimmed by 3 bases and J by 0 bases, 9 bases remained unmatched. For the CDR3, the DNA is TGTGCCATCAGTGATCTCCCGGGACTAGCGGGGCCTAGCACAGATACGCAGTATTTT. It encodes CAISDLPGLAGPSTDTQYF.

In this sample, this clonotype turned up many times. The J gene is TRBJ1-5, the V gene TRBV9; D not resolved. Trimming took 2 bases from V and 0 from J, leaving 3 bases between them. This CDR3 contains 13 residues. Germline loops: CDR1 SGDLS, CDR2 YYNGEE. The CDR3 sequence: CASSVYSNQPQHF. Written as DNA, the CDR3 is TGTGCCAGCAGCGTCTATAGCAATCAGCCCCAGCATTTT.

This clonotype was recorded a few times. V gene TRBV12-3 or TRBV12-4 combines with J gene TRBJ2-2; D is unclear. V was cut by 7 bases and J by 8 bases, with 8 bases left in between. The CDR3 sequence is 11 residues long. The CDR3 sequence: CASTSEGELFF. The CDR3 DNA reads TGTGCCAGCACTTCAGAAGGGGAGCTGTTTTTT.

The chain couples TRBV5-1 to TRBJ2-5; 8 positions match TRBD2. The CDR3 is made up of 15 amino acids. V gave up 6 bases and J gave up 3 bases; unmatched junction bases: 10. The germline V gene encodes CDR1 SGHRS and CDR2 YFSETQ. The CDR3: CASTTSGRTEETQYF. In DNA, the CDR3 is TGCGCCAGCACCACTAGCGGCCGAACCGAAGAGACCCAGTACTTC.

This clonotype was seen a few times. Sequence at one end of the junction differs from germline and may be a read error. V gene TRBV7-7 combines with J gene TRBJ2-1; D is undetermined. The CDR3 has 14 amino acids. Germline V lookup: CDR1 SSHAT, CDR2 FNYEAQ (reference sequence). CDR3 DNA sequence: TGTGCTAGCAGCTCGGAATTGAGCGCGAATGAGCAGTTCTTC. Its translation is CASSSELSANEQFF.